The 15 T cell receptor beta chains below were found in one sample sequenced in a study of beta chain features in type 1 diabetes. Of the isolated RNA, all was reverse transcribed, and so the sequenced material was expressed TCRB transcripts. Using immunoSEQ multiplex PCR, the repertoire was profiled, and TCRdb retains in-frame clones only, with some absent. The sample lists 450,000 or so clones, about an eighth occurring once. The sequenced sample consisted of naive CD4+ T cells from blood. Source of these receptors: a woman between 18 and 30 years old in good health.

There are a few counts of this clone. V is TRBV7-9 and J is TRBJ2-7, with 15 bases matching TRBD2. The CDR3 sequence is 15 residues long. Looked up from germline, CDR1 is SEHNR and CDR2 is FQNEAQ (reference sequence). The ends lost 4 bases at V and 3 bases at J; junction bases unmatched: 1. CDR3 bases: TGTGCCAGCAGCTCGGGACTAGCGGGAGGCTACGAGCAGTACTTC. It encodes CASSSGLAGGYEQYF.

As DNA, the CDR3 is TGTGCCAGCAGCTTAGGGTTGTACACTGAAGCTTTCTTT. Its protein is CASSLGLYTEAFF. The rearrangement links TRBV7-9 to TRBJ1-1, with no clear D. The CDR3 is 13 amino acids. Germline loops: CDR1 SEHNR, CDR2 FQNEAQ (reference sequence). The ends were cut back, 1 base at V and 3 bases at J, with 6 bases in the middle.

This clone was counted between two and nine times. J is TRBJ2-2 and V is TRBV19, with D possibly TRBD2 on 5 matching bases. Trimming removed 5 bases from V and 5 bases from J, with 9 bases in between. Per germline, CDR1 LNHDA and CDR2 SQIVND (reference sequence). This CDR3 is 13 amino acids long. CDR3 sequence (DNA): TGTGCCAGTAGTGCCCGAGGGACCGGGGAGCTGTTTTTT. It codes for CASSARGTGELFF.

This clone was counted a few times. The chain couples TRBV18 to TRBJ2-7; 7 nucleotides align to TRBD1. Germline V gives CDR1 KGHSH, CDR2 LQKENI. Unmatched junction bases numbered 7, after V lost 6 bases and J lost 5 bases. CDR3 size: 13 residues. CDR3 nucleotides: TGTGCCAGCTCCCCCGACAGGGCCAACGAGCAGTACGTC. This sequence encodes CASSPDRANEQYV.

V and J are TRBV25-1 and TRBJ2-5; D gene ambiguous. Trimming stripped 6 bases from V and 0 bases from J, with 8 bases between. CDR1 and CDR2 (germline): MGHDK, SYGVNS. CDR3 size: 13 residues. DNA of the CDR3: TGTGCCAGCAGCCCCGCGAACCAAGAGACCCAGTACTTC. Protein: CASSPANQETQYF.

This clone was observed a few times. The chain links TRBV7-8 to TRBJ1-6, with D maybe TRBD1 (5 bases). The V gene's germline CDR1 is SGHVS and CDR2 FQNEAQ. This CDR3 is 15 amino acids long. The V end was cut by 5 bases, the J end by 9 bases, with 17 bases between. The CDR3 here is CASSLPGGARSPLHF. DNA for the CDR3: TGTGCCAGCAGCCTCCCTGGCGGGGCGCGTTCACCCCTCCACTTT.

The table lists this clone with a few counts. This chain joins TRBV11-2 and TRBJ2-1; TRBD2 aligns across 12 bases. V trimming: 6 bases; J trimming: 8 bases; junction bases outside the gene matches: 2. The CDR3 covers 13 residues. Germline CDR1 is SGHAT and CDR2 is FQNNGV. The CDR3 loop reads CASRRLAGDEQFF. The CDR3, as DNA: TGTGCCAGCAGAAGACTAGCGGGAGATGAGCAGTTCTTC.

The chain uses TRBV29-1 and TRBJ1-4; D ambiguous. Trimming shortened V by 3 bases and J by 8 bases, and 10 bases separated the two germline ends. In germline, CDR1 is SQVTM, CDR2 ANQGSEA. The length of the CDR3 is 12 residues. The CDR3 DNA is TGCAGCGTTGACGGGAGAGGGGAAAAACTGTTTTTT. Its protein is CSVDGRGEKLFF.

This clone was seen just once. This rearrangement joins TRBV27 to TRBJ1-6, with TRBD1 as a possible D gene (5 bases). Trimming pared 10 bases from V and 0 bases from J, leaving 13 bases between. CDR1 and CDR2 (germline): MNHEY, SMNVEV (reference sequence). The CDR3 is made up of 15 amino acids. The CDR3 nucleotides read TGTGCCAACTGGGGTGACAGCTCCTATAATTCACCCCTCCACTTT. It codes for CANWGDSSYNSPLHF.

The V call is TRBV4-2, the J call TRBJ2-1; D is undetermined. V lost 2 bases and J lost 4, with 6 bases in between. The germline V gene has CDR1 LGHNA and CDR2 YNFKEQ. This CDR3 contains 13 residues. CDR3: CASSQKIYNEQFF. Written as DNA, the CDR3 is TGTGCCAGCAGCCAAAAAATTTACAATGAGCAGTTCTTC.

There are a few counts of this clone. This rearrangement joins TRBV7-2 to TRBJ2-5, with D unclear. V was shortened by 0 bases and J by 3 bases, with 8 bases between the two germline ends. The CDR3 covers 14 residues. CDR1 and CDR2 from the germline V gene are SGHTA and FQGNSA. The CDR3 reads CASSLAGRKETQYF. The CDR3 DNA reads TGTGCCAGCAGCTTAGCGGGTAGAAAAGAGACCCAGTACTTC.

This chain connects TRBV4-3 to TRBJ1-5; TRBD1 matches at 7 bases. CDR1 LGHNA and CDR2 YSLEER come from the germline V gene. V lost 0 bases to trimming and J lost 1 base; unmatched junction nucleotides: 9. CDR3 length equals 18 residues. The CDR3 here is CASSQESVAGGSNQPQHF. The CDR3 region has the DNA TGCGCCAGCAGCCAAGAATCAGTCGCAGGGGGAAGCAATCAGCCCCAGCATTTT.

This chain's CDR3 is CASSGRTRVDNEQFF. CDR3 in DNA: TGTGCCAGCAGCGGAAGGACTAGGGTAGACAATGAGCAGTTCTTC. The chain recombines TRBV9 with TRBJ2-1; TRBD2 matches 7 bases. After removal of 3 bases from V and 5 bases from J, the junction contained 8 bases not matched to a gene. This CDR3 contains 15 residues. Germline CDR1 and CDR2: SGDLS and YYNGEE.

As to this clone: The same CDR3 arises from other DNA sequences in this sample as well. The CDR3 coding sequence is TGTGCCTGGAGTGTAGCCCTAGGAAACACCATATATTTT. This translates into CAWSVALGNTIYF. This sequence joins TRBV30 and TRBJ1-3; D gene uncertain. V lost 0 bases and J 4 bases, leaving 7 bases between the germline ends. CDR3 length: 13 amino acids. The germline V gene has CDR1 GTSNPN and CDR2 SVGIG (reference sequence).

This clone was seen more than once but under ten times. CDR3 nucleotide sequence: TGTGCCAGCAGCCAGGGGGCCCTTAGGTTTGGCTACACCTTC. Its protein product is CASSQGALRFGYTF. The V gene is TRBV4-2, the J gene TRBJ1-2, with D possibly matching TRBD1 (6 bases). The CDR3 totals 14 residues. The germline V gene has CDR1 LGHNA and CDR2 YNFKEQ. Trimming pared 3 bases from V and 7 bases from J, leaving 15 bases between.